These 17 T cell receptor beta chains originate from one sample sequenced in a study of T-cell memory formation after mild COVID-19. TCRdb called the 5' RACE reads again in MiXCR, with one record for every CDR3 protein. The sample has 450,000 to 700,000 distinct CDR3 sequences, more than 15% seen once; the top ten hold 12%. Sequencing used PBMCs or a T cell subset sorted from them (not recorded which). The receptors originated from an adult woman who had mild COVID-19 (a few samples of this study predate the infection). Cell type and time point are not known.

The chain carries TRBV7-2 and TRBJ2-6; no reliable D call. With 0 bases removed from V and 0 bases from J, the gap between germline ends came to 9 bases. This CDR3 is built from 17 residues. Germline CDR1 and CDR2: SGHTA and FQGNSA. The CDR3 loop reads CASSLAGIISGANVLTF. In DNA form, the CDR3 reads TGTGCCAGCAGCTTAGCAGGGATTATCTCTGGGGCCAACGTCCTGACTTTC.

This clonotype was counted between two and nine times. The rearrangement joins TRBV7-6 to TRBJ2-5, with 7 bases that match TRBD2. The V gene's germline CDR1 is SGHVS and CDR2 FNYEAQ. This CDR3 region has 14 residues. The trim removed 1 base at V and 5 bases at J, leaving 4 bases unmatched. The CDR3 coding sequence is TGTGCCAGCAGCTTAGGGACTAGGCGTGAGACCCAGTACTTC. Residues: CASSLGTRRETQYF.

This clonotype was detected once. The chain carries TRBV29-1 and TRBJ2-3; tentative D call: TRBD2 (7 bases). V was pared by 3 bases and J by 6 bases, with 16 bases between. This CDR3 comprises 14 residues. Germline-derived CDR1 and CDR2 are SQVTM and ANQGSEA. The CDR3 region has the DNA TGCAGCGTTGAGGGAGGGGGAGTTGTGGATACGCAGTATTTT. This sequence encodes CSVEGGGVVDTQYF.

The chain uses TRBV7-9 and TRBJ2-4; the D gene is possibly TRBD1 (5 bases). This CDR3 has 15 residues. V was trimmed by 0 bases and J by 3 bases, leaving 9 bases between them. Germline assignment: CDR1 SEHNR and CDR2 FQNEAQ (reference sequence). CDR3 nucleotides: TGTGCCAGCAGCTTAGCAGGGGTTCTCAAAAACATTCAGTACTTC. The encoded protein is CASSLAGVLKNIQYF.

This clonotype has more than one count but fewer than ten. This chain joins TRBV20-1 and TRBJ2-3; TRBD2 agrees at 10 bases. Germline V gene data show CDR1 as DFQATT and CDR2 as SNEGSKA (reference sequence). The CDR3 loop spans 17 amino acids. Germline trimming cut 3 bases from V and 0 bases from J; bases unmatched to any gene: 9. As DNA, the CDR3 is TGCAGTGCTAGGGAGCCGCTAGCGGGAGTAAGCACAGATACGCAGTATTTT. Protein: CSAREPLAGVSTDTQYF.

This clonotype was picked up a small number of times. The chain recombines TRBV4-1 with TRBJ2-7; 11 bases align to TRBD1. The V gene's germline CDR1 is MGHRA and CDR2 YSYEKL. With V trimmed by 2 bases and J by 0 bases, 6 bases remained unmatched. The CDR3 length is 17 residues. The CDR3 spells CASSQPRTGGLSYEQYF. DNA of the CDR3: TGCGCCAGCAGCCAACCACGGACAGGGGGCCTCTCCTACGAGCAGTACTTC.

The chain links TRBV10-3 to TRBJ2-1; the match to TRBD2 covers 7 bases. Germline V lookup: CDR1 ENHRY, CDR2 SYGVKD. With V trimmed by 3 bases and J by 0 bases, 5 bases remained unmatched. The CDR3 covers 16 residues. Here the CDR3 reads CAISDRGGSSYNEQFF. CDR3 sequence (DNA): TGTGCCATCAGTGATCGTGGCGGGAGCTCCTACAATGAGCAGTTCTTC.

This clonotype was seen more than once but under ten times. This rearrangement joins TRBV7-2 to TRBJ1-5; 8 bases are a match to TRBD1. This CDR3 has 15 residues. V lost 5 bases, J lost 3 bases, and 6 bases stayed unmatched. Germline CDR1 reads SGHTA; CDR2 reads FQGNSA. Here the CDR3 reads CASSAWTGTNQPQHF. DNA of the CDR3: TGTGCCAGCAGCGCCTGGACAGGGACCAATCAGCCCCAGCATTTT.

This clonotype has ten or more counts. The rearrangement uses TRBV29-1 and TRBJ2-3; no definite D call. V gave up 6 bases and J gave up 0 bases, with 4 bases separating them. The V gene's germline CDR1 is SQVTM and CDR2 ANQGSEA. The length of the CDR3 is 11 residues. The CDR3 sequence is CSVGSTDTQYF. Written as DNA, the CDR3 is TGCAGCGTCGGGAGCACAGATACGCAGTATTTT.

This clonotype was seen a few times. This chain links TRBV7-2 with TRBJ1-1; D ambiguous. The CDR3 has 14 residues. Trimming took off 5 bases at V and 8 bases at J, with 18 bases between the two ends. The germline gives CDR1 SGHTA, CDR2 FQGNSA. The DNA of the CDR3 is TGTGCCAGCAGCGAAAATGGCGGACGAACCGAAGCTTTCTTT. Its protein is CASSENGGRTEAFF.

The chain joins TRBV10-3 to TRBJ2-7, with D unclear. This CDR3 is built from 15 residues. V was trimmed by 6 bases and J by 5 bases, leaving 20 bases between them. Germline CDR1 reads ENHRY; CDR2 reads SYGVKD. CDR3 residues: CAISNRAQNKHEQYF. The CDR3, as DNA: TGTGCCATCAGCAACCGGGCCCAAAACAAACACGAGCAGTACTTC.

This clonotype has at least ten counts. The chain joins TRBV12-3 or TRBV12-4 to TRBJ1-5; D remains ambiguous. V lost 6 bases and J lost 7, with 16 bases in between. The CDR3 is 14 amino acids. The CDR3 DNA reads TGTGCCAGCAGCGCTTCCCCCGATGGGCAGCCCCAGCATTTT. Translated: CASSASPDGQPQHF.

The rearrangement joins TRBV6-2 or TRBV6-3 to TRBJ1-1; tentatively, D is TRBD1 (6 bases). The length of the CDR3 is 15 residues. From germline, CDR1 is MNHEY and CDR2 SVGEGT. V was shortened by 6 bases and J by 5 bases, with 19 bases between the two germline ends. The CDR3 DNA reads TGTGCCAGCAGCCCCGGGGGCCCGGAGTGGACTGAAGCTTTCTTT. Translation: CASSPGGPEWTEAFF.

J is TRBJ1-1 and V is TRBV4-2; tentative D call: TRBD1 (6 bases). The CDR3 spans 15 residues. Germline assignment: CDR1 LGHNA and CDR2 YNFKEQ. V was clipped by 2 bases and J by 1 base, with 11 bases between them. The CDR3 sequence is CASSQKGQPNTEAFF. As DNA, the CDR3 is TGTGCCAGCAGCCAAAAAGGACAGCCGAACACTGAAGCTTTCTTT.

The chain recombines TRBV12-3 or TRBV12-4 with TRBJ1-2; the match to TRBD1 covers 7 bases. V shed 1 base, J shed 6 bases, and the junction held 5 bases outside the gene matches. The CDR3 loop spans 14 amino acids. The CDR3 loop reads CASSLVEGGNGYTF. Here the CDR3 DNA reads TGTGCCAGCAGTTTAGTAGAAGGGGGCAATGGCTACACCTTC.

The V gene is TRBV12-3 or TRBV12-4, the J gene TRBJ2-1; a weak D match, TRBD2 (6 bases). Trimming cost V 10 bases and J 0 bases, with 22 bases left between them. The CDR3 is 17 amino acids. The CDR3 protein is CAIVNLTGATSYNEQFF. CDR3 DNA sequence: TGTGCCATCGTCAACCTTACGGGAGCTACCTCCTACAATGAGCAGTTCTTC.

The chain joins TRBV4-1 to TRBJ1-4; tentative D call: TRBD1 (5 bases). The CDR3 covers 15 residues. Germline V lookup: CDR1 MGHRA, CDR2 YSYEKL. V was trimmed by 1 base and J by 0 bases, leaving 6 bases between them. The CDR3 loop is CASSQVGATNEKLFF. The CDR3 DNA is TGCGCCAGCAGCCAAGTGGGGGCAACTAATGAAAAACTGTTTTTT.